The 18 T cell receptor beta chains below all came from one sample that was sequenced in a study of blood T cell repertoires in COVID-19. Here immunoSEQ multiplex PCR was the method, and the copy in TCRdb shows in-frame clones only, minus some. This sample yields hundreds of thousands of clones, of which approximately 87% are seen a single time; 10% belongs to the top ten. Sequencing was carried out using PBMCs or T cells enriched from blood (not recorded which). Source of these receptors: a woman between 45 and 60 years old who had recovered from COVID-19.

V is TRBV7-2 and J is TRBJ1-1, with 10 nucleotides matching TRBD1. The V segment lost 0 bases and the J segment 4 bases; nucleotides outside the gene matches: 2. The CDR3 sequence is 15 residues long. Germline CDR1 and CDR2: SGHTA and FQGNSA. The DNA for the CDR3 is TGTGCCAGCAGCTTAGCGGGACAGGGGATCACTGAAGCTTTCTTT. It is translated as CASSLAGQGITEAFF.

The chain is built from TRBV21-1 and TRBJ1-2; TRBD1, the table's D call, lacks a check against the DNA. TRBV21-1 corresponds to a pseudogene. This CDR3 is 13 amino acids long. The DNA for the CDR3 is TGTGCCAGCAGCTGGACAAGATGCTATGGCTACACCTTC. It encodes CASSWTRCYGYTF.

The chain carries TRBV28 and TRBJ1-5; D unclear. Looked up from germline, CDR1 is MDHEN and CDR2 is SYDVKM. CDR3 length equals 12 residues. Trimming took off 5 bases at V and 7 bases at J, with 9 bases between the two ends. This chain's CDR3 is CASSQPGQPQHF. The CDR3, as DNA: TGTGCCAGCAGTCAACCAGGACAGCCCCAGCATTTT.

The CDR3 loop reads CASRDGLAGYEQYF. The CDR3 bases are TGCGCCAGCAGAGACGGACTAGCGGGTTACGAGCAGTACTTC. This chain uses TRBV5-1 with TRBJ2-7, with 11 positions matching TRBD2. V was pared by 5 bases and J by 4 bases, with 5 bases of the junction left unmatched. The CDR3 has 14 amino acids. Germline-derived CDR1 and CDR2 are SGHRS and YFSETQ.

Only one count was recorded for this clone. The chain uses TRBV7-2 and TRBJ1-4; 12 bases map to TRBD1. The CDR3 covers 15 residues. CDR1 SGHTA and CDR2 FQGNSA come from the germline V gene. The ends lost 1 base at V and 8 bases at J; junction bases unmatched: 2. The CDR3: CASSLGGTGGEKLFF. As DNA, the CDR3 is TGTGCCAGCAGCTTAGGCGGGACAGGGGGCGAAAAACTGTTTTTT.

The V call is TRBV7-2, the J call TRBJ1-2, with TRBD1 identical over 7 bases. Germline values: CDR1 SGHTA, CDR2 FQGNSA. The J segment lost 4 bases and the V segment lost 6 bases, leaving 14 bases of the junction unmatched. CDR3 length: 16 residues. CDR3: CASSHYPIRDSYGYTF. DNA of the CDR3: TGTGCCAGCAGTCACTACCCCATACGGGACAGCTATGGCTACACCTTC.

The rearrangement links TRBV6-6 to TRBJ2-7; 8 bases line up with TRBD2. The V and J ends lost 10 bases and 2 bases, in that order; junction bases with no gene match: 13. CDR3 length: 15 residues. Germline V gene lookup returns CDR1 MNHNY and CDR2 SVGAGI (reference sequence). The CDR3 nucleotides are TGTGCCACCATACCCGGGGGGGGGACGACCTACGAGCAGTACTTC. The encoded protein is CATIPGGGTTYEQYF.

The CDR3: CASSFGGFQPQHF. The CDR3 coding sequence is TGTGCCAGCAGTTTCGGGGGATTTCAGCCCCAGCATTTT. The rearrangement joins TRBV12-3 or TRBV12-4 to TRBJ1-5; a weak D match, TRBD1 (5 bases). The CDR3 is made up of 13 amino acids. V was shortened by 3 bases and J by 6 bases, with 9 bases between the two germline ends.

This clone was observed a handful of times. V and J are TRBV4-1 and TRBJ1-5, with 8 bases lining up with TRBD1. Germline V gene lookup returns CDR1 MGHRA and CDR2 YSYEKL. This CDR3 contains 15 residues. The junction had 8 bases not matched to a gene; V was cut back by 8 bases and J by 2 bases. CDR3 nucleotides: TGCGCCAGCGGTGACAGGGGATATCGCAATCAGCCCCAGCATTTT. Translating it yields CASGDRGYRNQPQHF.

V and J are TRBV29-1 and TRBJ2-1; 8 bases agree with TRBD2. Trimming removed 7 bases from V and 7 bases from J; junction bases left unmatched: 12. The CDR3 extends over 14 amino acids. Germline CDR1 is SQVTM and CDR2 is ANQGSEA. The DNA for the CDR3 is TGCAGCGGACTCTCCAGCGGGGGCTATAATGAGCAGTTCTTC. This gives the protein CSGLSSGGYNEQFF.

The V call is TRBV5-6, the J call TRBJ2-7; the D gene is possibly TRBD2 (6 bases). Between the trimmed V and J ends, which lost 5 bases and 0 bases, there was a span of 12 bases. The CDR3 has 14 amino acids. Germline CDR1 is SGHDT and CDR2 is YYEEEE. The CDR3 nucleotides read TGTGCCAGCAGATCGGTGGGGGGCTCCTACGAGCAGTACTTC. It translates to CASRSVGGSYEQYF.

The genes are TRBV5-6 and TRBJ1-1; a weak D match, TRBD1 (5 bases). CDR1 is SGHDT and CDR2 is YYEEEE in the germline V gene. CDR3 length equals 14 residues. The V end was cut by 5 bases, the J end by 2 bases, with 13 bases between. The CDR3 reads CASRRWGVNTEAFF. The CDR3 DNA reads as TGTGCCAGCAGACGGTGGGGGGTTAACACTGAAGCTTTCTTT.

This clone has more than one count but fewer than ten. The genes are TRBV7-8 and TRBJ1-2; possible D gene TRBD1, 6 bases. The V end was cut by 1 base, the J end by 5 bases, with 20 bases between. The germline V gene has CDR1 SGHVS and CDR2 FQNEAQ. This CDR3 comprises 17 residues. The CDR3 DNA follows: TGTGCCAGCAGCTTAGTTTTCCTCCGGGGGGCGAATTATGGCTACACCTTC. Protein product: CASSLVFLRGANYGYTF.

In DNA, the CDR3 is TGTGCCAGCAGCCAAGGAGACAGGGGGCCTAATGAAAAACTGTTTTTT. Protein sequence: CASSQGDRGPNEKLFF. The chain couples TRBV4-2 to TRBJ1-4; 10 nucleotides agree with TRBD1. Germline values: CDR1 LGHNA, CDR2 YNFKEQ. The CDR3 loop spans 16 amino acids. Germline trimming cut 1 base from V and 3 bases from J; bases unmatched to any gene: 2.

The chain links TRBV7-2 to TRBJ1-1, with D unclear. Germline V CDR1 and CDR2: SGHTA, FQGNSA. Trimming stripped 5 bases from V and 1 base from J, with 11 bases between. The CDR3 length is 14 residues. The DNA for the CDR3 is TGTGCCAGCAGCGGCGGCCGGGGGAACACTGAAGCTTTCTTT. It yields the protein CASSGGRGNTEAFF.

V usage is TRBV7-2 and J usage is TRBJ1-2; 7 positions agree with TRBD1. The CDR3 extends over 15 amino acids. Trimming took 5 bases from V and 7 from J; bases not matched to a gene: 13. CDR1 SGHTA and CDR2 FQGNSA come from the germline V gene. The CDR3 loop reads CASSSGVQGEVGYTF. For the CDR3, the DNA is TGTGCCAGCAGCAGTGGGGTCCAGGGGGAGGTTGGCTACACCTTC.

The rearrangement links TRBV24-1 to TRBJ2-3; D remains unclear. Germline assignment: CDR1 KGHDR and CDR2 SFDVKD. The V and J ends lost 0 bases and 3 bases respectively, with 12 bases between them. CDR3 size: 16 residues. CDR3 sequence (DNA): TGTGCCACCAGTGATTTGCAGGTGAAGTGGACAGATACGCAGTATTTT. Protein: CATSDLQVKWTDTQYF.

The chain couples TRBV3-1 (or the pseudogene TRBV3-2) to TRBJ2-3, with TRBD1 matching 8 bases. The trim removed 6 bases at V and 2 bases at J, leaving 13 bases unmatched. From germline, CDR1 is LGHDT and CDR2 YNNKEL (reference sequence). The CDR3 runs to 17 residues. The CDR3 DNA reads TGTGCCAGCAGTCGAGCTACAGGGGGGTTTGTCACAGATACGCAGTATTTT. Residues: CASSRATGGFVTDTQYF.